This T cell receptor (beta chain) came from a study of cytomegalovirus exposure and HLA in healthy donors. Study findings and constraints: TCR beta chains associated with HLA were, in a later analysis, more clonally expanded than equally common others. Owing to their indistinguishability, certain V segments, notably TRBV6-2 and TRBV6-3, were excluded.

This clone occurred a few times. Its specificity is not known. The CDR3 extends over 15 amino acids. Germline V gene sequence: CDR1 SGHTA, CDR2 FQGNSA. V shed 6 bases and J 2 bases; nucleotides not matched to a gene: 8. The PCR made use of 60 Vbeta and 13 Jbeta primers. Sequencing was performed with immunoSEQ multiplex PCR; in TCRdb, only in-frame clones are kept and a portion is missing. The profile covers roughly 250,000 clones, with roughly two thirds appearing a single time and approximately 2.5% taken by the ten largest. The V gene is TRBV7-2, the J gene TRBJ2-5; TRBD2 aligns across 8 bases. The sequence derives from a female donor in good health and CMV-seronegative. Sequencing input: PBMCs. The CDR3 protein is CASRASGPGQETQYF. Here the CDR3 DNA reads TGTGCCAGCAGGGCTAGCGGGCCGGGGCAAGAGACCCAGTACTTC.